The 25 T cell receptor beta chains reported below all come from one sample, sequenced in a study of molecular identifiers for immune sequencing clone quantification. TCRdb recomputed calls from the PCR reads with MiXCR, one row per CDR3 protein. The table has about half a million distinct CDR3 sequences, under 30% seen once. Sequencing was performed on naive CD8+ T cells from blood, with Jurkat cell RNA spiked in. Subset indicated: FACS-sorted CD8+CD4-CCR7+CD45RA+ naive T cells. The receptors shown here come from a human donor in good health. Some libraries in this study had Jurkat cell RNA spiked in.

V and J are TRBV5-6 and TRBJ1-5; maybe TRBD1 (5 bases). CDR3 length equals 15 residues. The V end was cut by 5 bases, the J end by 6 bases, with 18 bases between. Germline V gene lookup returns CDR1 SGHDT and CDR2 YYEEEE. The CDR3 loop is CASSWAGGVVQPQHF. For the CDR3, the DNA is TGTGCCAGCAGTTGGGCGGGAGGGGTCGTTCAGCCCCAGCATTTT.

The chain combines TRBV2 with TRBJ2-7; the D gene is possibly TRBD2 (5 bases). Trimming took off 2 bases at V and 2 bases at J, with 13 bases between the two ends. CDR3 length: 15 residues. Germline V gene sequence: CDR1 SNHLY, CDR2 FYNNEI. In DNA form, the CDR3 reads TGTGCCAGCAGTGAACGCGAGGGCCGACCCTACGAGCAGTACTTC. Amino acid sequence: CASSEREGRPYEQYF.

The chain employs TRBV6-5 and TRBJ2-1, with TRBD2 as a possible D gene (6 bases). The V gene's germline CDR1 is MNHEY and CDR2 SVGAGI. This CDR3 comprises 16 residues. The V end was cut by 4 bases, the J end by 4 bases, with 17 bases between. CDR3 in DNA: TGTGCCAGCAGTTTAACGGAGGGTTACGTATACAATGAGCAGTTCTTC. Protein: CASSLTEGYVYNEQFF.

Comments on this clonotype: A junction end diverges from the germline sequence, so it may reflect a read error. CDR3 in DNA: TGTGCCAGCATTTTAGCCTTAGCGGGAGGGCACAATGAGCAGTTCTTC. As protein: CASILALAGGHNEQFF. The chain joins TRBV28 to TRBJ2-1, with TRBD2 matching 11 bases. Germline V gene lookup returns CDR1 MDHEN and CDR2 SYDVKM. This CDR3 is 16 amino acids long.

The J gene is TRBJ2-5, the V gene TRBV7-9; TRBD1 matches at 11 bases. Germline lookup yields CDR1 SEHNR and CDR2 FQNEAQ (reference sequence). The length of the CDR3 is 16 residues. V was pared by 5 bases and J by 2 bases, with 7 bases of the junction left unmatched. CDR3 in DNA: TGTGCCAGCAGCCGTCGGACAGGGGGCTTACAAGAGACCCAGTACTTC. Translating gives CASSRRTGGLQETQYF.

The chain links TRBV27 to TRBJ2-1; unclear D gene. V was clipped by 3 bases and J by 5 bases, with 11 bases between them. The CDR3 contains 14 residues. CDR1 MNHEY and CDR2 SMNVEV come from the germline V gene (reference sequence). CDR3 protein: CASSLSVWDNEQFF. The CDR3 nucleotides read TGTGCCAGCAGTTTGAGCGTTTGGGACAATGAGCAGTTCTTC.

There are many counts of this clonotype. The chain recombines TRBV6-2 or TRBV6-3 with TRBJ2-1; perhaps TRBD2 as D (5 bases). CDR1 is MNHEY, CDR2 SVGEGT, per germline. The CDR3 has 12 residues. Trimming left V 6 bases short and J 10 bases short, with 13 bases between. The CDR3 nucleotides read TGTGCCAGCAGCCATACACCGGGGGAGCAGTTCTTC. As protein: CASSHTPGEQFF.

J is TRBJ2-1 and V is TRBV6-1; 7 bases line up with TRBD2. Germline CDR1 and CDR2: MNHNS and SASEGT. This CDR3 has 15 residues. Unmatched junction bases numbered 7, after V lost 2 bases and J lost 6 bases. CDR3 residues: CASSEWREKSNEQFF. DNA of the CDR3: TGTGCCAGCAGTGAATGGCGGGAGAAGAGCAATGAGCAGTTCTTC.

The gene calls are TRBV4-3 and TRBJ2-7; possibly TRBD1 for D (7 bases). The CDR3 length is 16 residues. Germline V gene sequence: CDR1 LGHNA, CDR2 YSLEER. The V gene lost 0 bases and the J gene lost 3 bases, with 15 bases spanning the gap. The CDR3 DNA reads TGCGCCAGCAGCCAAGATAGGACAGGAGGGTACTACGAGCAGTACTTC. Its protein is CASSQDRTGGYYEQYF.

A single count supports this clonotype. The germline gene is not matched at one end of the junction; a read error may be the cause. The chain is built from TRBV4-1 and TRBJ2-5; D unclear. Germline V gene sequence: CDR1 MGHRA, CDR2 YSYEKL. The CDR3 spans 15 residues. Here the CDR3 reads CASSPPDLTEAPPSF. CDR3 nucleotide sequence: TGCGCCAGCAGCCCGCCCGACCTAACCGAAGCGCCCCCGTCCTTC.

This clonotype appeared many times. The CDR3 coding sequence is TGTGCCAGCAGCTTAGGGGCCGGGTCTGCTCAGCCCCAGCATTTT. It specifies CASSLGAGSAQPQHF. The V call is TRBV7-9, the J call TRBJ1-5; D is ambiguous. The germline gives CDR1 SEHNR, CDR2 FQNEAQ (reference sequence). V lost 1 base and J 6 bases, leaving 13 bases between the germline ends. The CDR3 spans 15 residues.

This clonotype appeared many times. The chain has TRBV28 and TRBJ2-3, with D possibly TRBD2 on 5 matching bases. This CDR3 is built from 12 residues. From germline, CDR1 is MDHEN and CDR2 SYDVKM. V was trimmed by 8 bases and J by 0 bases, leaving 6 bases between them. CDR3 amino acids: CASGLSTDTQYF. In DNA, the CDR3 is TGTGCCAGCGGACTCAGCACAGATACGCAGTATTTT.

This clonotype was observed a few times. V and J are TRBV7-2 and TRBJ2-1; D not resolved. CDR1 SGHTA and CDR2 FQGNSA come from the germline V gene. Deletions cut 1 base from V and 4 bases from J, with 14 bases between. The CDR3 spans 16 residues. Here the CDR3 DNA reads TGTGCCAGCAGCTTAGAACGAGGAGCTCCGTACAATGAGCAGTTCTTC. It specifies CASSLERGAPYNEQFF. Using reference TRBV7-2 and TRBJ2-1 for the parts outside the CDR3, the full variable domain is GAGVSQSPSNKVTEKGKDVELRCDPISGHTALYWYRQSLGQGLEFLIYFQGNSAPDKSGLPSDRFSAERTGGSVSTLTIQRTQQEDSAVYLCASSLERGAPYNEQFFGPGTRLTVL.

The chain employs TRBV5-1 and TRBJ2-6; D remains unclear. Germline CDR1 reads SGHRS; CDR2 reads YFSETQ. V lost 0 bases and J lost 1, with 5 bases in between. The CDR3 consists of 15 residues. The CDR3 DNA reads TGCGCCAGCAGCTTGGAGCGATCTGGGGCCAACGTCCTGACTTTC. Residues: CASSLERSGANVLTF.

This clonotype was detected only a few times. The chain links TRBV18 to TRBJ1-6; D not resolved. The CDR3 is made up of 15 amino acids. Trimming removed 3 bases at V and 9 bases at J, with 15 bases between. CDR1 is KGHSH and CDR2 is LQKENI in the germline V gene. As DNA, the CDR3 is TGTGCCAGCTCACCCCCCAACGGTTCGGGTTCACCCCTCCACTTT. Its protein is CASSPPNGSGSPLHF.

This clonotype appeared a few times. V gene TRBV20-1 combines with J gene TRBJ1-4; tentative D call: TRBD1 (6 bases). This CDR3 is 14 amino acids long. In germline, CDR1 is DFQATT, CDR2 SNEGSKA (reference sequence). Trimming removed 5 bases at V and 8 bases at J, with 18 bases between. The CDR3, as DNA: TGCAGTGCTTACAGGGAGGCGGGTCGGGAAAAACTGTTTTTT. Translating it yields CSAYREAGREKLFF.

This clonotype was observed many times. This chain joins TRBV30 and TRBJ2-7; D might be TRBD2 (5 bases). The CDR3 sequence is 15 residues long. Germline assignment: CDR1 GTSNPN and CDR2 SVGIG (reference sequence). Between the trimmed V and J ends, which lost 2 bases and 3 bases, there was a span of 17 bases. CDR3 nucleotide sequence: TGTGCCTGGAGTTCCTTCGGGAATGTGGGCTACGAGCAGTACTTC. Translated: CAWSSFGNVGYEQYF. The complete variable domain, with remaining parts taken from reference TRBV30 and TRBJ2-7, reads SQTIHQWPATLVQPVGSPLSLECTVEGTSNPNLYWYRQAAGRGLQLLFYSVGIGQISSEVPQNLSASRPQDRQFILSSKKLLLSDSGFYLCAWSSFGNVGYEQYFGPGTRLTVT.

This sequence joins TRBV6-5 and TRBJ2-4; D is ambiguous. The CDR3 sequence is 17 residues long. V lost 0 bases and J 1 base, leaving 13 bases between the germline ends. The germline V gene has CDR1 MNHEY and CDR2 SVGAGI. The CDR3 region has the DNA TGTGCCAGCAGTTACTCTCCCCTGGCTGTGGCCAAAAACATTCAGTACTTC. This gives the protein CASSYSPLAVAKNIQYF.

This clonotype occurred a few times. This CDR3 is CASSWKGGLAGLNTYNEQFF. CDR3 sequence (DNA): TGTGCCAGCAGCTGGAAGGGGGGACTAGCGGGGTTGAACACCTACAATGAGCAGTTCTTC. This chain connects TRBV12-3 or TRBV12-4 to TRBJ2-1, with 13 bases lining up with TRBD2. This CDR3 has 20 amino acids. V lost 6 bases, J lost 2 bases, and 16 bases stayed unmatched.

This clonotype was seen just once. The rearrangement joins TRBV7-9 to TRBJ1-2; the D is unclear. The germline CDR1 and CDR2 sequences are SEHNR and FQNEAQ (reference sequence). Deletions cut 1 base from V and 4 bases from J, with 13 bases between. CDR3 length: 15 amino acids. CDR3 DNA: TGTGCCAGCAGCTTAGTGGTCAGTTTTGCCTATGGCTACACCTTC. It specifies CASSLVVSFAYGYTF.

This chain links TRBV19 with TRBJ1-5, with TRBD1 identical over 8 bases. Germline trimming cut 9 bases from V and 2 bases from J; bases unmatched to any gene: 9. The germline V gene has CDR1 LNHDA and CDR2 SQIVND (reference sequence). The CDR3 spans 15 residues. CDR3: CASIAKGQGNQPQHF. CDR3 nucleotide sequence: TGTGCCAGCATTGCCAAGGGACAGGGCAATCAGCCCCAGCATTTT.

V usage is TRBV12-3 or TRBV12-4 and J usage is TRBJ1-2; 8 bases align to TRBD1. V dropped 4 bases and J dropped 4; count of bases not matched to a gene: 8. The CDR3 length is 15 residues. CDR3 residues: CASSSSGQGSYGYTF. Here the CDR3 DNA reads TGTGCCAGCAGTTCTAGCGGACAGGGCAGCTATGGCTACACCTTC.

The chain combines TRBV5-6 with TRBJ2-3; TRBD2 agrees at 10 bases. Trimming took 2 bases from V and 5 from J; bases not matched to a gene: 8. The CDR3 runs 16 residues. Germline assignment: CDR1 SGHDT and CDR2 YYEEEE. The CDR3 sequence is CASSLGGLARVDTQYF. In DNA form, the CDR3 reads TGTGCCAGCAGCTTAGGGGGACTAGCGAGGGTAGATACGCAGTATTTT.

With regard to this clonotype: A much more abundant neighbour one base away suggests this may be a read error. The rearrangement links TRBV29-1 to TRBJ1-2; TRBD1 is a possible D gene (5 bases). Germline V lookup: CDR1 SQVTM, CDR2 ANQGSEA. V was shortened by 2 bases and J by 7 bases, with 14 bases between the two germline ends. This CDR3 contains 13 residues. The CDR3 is CSVEKQNDSGYTF. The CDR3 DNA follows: TGCAGCGTTGAAAAACAGAATGACAGTGGCTACACCTTC.

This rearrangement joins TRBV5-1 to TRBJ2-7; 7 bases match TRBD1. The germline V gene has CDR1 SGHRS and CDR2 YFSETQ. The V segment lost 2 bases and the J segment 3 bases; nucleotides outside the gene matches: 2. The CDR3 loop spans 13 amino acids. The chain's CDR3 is CASSFTGDYEQYF. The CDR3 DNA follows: TGCGCCAGCAGCTTCACAGGGGACTACGAGCAGTACTTC.